This T cell receptor beta chain comes out of a study of shared clonotypes between healthy human individuals (dated by TCRdb to between 2020 and 2021). Context from the whole study: The cohort included three men and a couple of women between 18 and 49 years of age. For each donor, CD4 naive and CD4 memory were each run on three plates, CD8 naive on two plates, and CD8 memory on one plate. To estimate repertoire size and how much clonotype sharing occurs between individuals, the study deeply sequenced the blood TCR repertoires of five healthy adults. To increase sequencing depth and limit assay-specific biases, different laboratories used diverse techniques to prepare libraries and sequence TCR repertoires. Per donor, leukapheresis produced somewhere between about 0.94 and 9 billion PBMCs.

TCR CDR3 regions were amplified from genomic DNA by multiplex PCR using the deep immunoSEQ assay. Extracted genomic DNA from each cell subset was spread evenly across all wells of several immunoSEQ 96-well plates, with each plate serving as a replicate. Each replicate PCR for sorted subsets received around 210 ng genomic DNA, equal to about 29,000 T cell genomes. Purified libraries were measured with a Qubit 3.0 fluorometer, size-checked on a Bioanalyzer 2100, and measured again with the KAPA Library Quantification kit. A separate single-read 150-cycle Illumina NextSeq 550 flow cell was used to sequence each immunoSEQ 96-well plate. Turning to the authors' computational methods: Because the immunoSEQ output held only junctional sequences and lacked quality scores, the filtering could not match the filtering applied to full-length reads. To assign V/J genes and CDR3, sequences were annotated using PyIR, a Python wrapper for IgBLAST v1.9, with IMGT germline references. Any read was removed if the V/J assignment was weak (E-value above 1e-6), the CDR3 was missing, or the read contained stop codons, out-of-frame junctions, or ambiguous translated residues. V3J clonotypes were defined as sequences sharing the same inferred V gene, J gene, and CDR3 amino acid sequence. Percentage overlap between repertoires was computed as shared unique clonotypes divided by the size of the smaller repertoire. Repertoire richness was assessed with RTK rarefaction, the Chao1 estimator, and Recon v2.1 estimates of unobserved clonotypes. Generation probabilities for all TCRbeta clonotypes obtained by the gDNA method from a handful of donors were computed using OLGA. As stored in TCRdb, this immuneACCESS dataset retains in-frame rearrangements with V and J assigned. A fraction of the clones does not appear; measured against another copy, unresolved V genes explain less than half of the discrepancy, and the remainder lacks a known reason. V and J calls and clone size come straight from that table; D and trimming were deduced from the DNA. Within this sample are some 1.5 million clones, with nearly 99% of them counted one time only. Together, the top ten hold approximately 0.44% of the sample.

Of note for this clone: Its recognized antigen is unknown. Base qualities are missing; no much larger clone stands one base away.

Healthy HIV-negative adults with no recently reported acute infections or vaccinations were included as donors. Only Caucasian adults living in Nashville, Tennessee, USA were represented among the donors. CD4+ T cells were enriched by magnetic negative selection; naive cells were then positively selected on CD45RA, and the negative fraction formed the memory subset. Blood was collected by leukapheresis, and PBMCs were isolated by Ficoll-Histopaque density gradient centrifugation and then cryopreserved in liquid nitrogen vapor phase. Analytical flow cytometry was used to check the purity and quantity of every magnetically sorted T cell population. From each sorted fraction, genomic DNA was isolated and quantified by UV absorbance on a Nanodrop 2000c. Overall study outcomes, separate from this receptor: Incomplete sequencing was indicated by rarefaction of sorted-subset datasets, despite the large sequencing depth. Pairwise subsampling indicated that sequencing depth was expected to affect the degree of clonotype sharing among donors. Clonotypes shared by all four sorted-subset donors showed higher generation probabilities than non-shared clonotypes. Because the study included a small number of donors, the genetic and exposure-history diversity represented was limited. Sampling was limited to blood, and TCR repertoires in tissue likely differ from TCR repertoires in blood. Naive subsets generally had larger estimated clonotype richness than memory subsets did. When several donors were compared, the shared fraction of clonotypes was 5% to 6.5% for naive CD4, over 3% for naive CD8, roughly 2.3% for memory CD4, and approximately 0.4% for memory CD8.

Relative to germline, V is missing 0 bases and J is missing 0 bases, with 2 bases of the junction outside any gene match. Reading from cysteine to phenylalanine, the CDR3 counts 16 amino acids. Solely the CDR3 DNA is kept, with 48 bases framed from the first base. Reading the germline V gene gives CDR1 SGDLS and CDR2 YYNGEE. The rearranged segments are TRBV9 and TRBJ2-3, with 9 central nucleotides matching TRBD2. The sequenced sample consisted of naive CD4+ T cells sorted from blood. The cell subset or site label here, explained by the study, means: CD45RA+ positively selected. The clonotype was recovered from a man aged 30 to 45 in good health. The CDR3 in this case is CASSVGLAASTDTQYF. The sequenced DNA is TGTGCCAGCAGCGTAGGACTAGCGGCTAGCACAGATACGCAGTATTTT. The CDR3 plus the reference TRBV9 and TRBJ2-3 genes for the other parts give the full variable domain: DSGVTQTPKHLITATGQRVTLRCSPRSGDLSVYWYQQSLDQGLQFLIQYYNGEERAKGNILERFSAQQFPDLHSELNLSSLELGDSALYFCASSVGLAASTDTQYFGPGTRLTVL.